Shown below are 21 T cell receptor beta chains from a single sample sequenced in a study of shared clonotypes between healthy human individuals. Produced via immunoSEQ multiplex PCR; TCRdb's table is partial and in-frame only. Here the sample spans fewer than 650,000 clones, 76% being singletons. The sequencing input was PBMCs. Every receptor here comes from a woman in her forties in good health. Some clones in this sample may be carry-over from other donors' samples.

The rearrangement links TRBV7-8 to TRBJ2-2; 9 nucleotides line up with TRBD1. In germline, CDR1 is SGHVS, CDR2 FQNEAQ. With 5 bases clipped from V and 7 bases from J, the junction kept 11 bases outside the gene matches. The CDR3 sequence is 16 residues long. CDR3 coding DNA: TGTGCCAGCAGCCTACAATGGACAGGGGTGGTCGGGGAGCTGTTTTTT. This codes for CASSLQWTGVVGELFF.

V is TRBV14 and J is TRBJ2-1; TRBD2 matches 7 bases. CDR1 SGHDN and CDR2 FVKESK come from the germline V gene. With 3 bases clipped from V and 7 bases from J, the junction kept 3 bases outside the gene matches. The CDR3 is made up of 13 amino acids. Here the CDR3 reads CASSQTLANEQFF. CDR3 DNA: TGTGCCAGCAGCCAGACACTAGCGAATGAGCAGTTCTTC.

V gene TRBV4-3 combines with J gene TRBJ1-2; TRBD1 is a possible D gene (6 bases). Trimming removed 3 bases from V and 4 bases from J, with 15 bases in between. Germline CDR1 LGHNA, CDR2 YSLEER. The CDR3 sequence is 15 residues long. The CDR3 region has the DNA TGCGCCAGCAGCCAGGCGACAGGTTGGGGCTATGGCTACACCTTC. Translated, it gives CASSQATGWGYGYTF.

J is TRBJ2-5 and V is TRBV7-9; 14 bases are a match to TRBD2. Trimming removed 1 base from V and 3 bases from J; junction bases left unmatched: 10. The CDR3 loop spans 19 amino acids. Germline CDR1 reads SEHNR; CDR2 reads FQNEAQ (reference sequence). CDR3 in DNA: TGTGCCAGCAGCTTAGGAGGGACTAGCGGGAGAGGGGCCGAAGAGACCCAGTACTTC. Its protein is CASSLGGTSGRGAEETQYF.

The rearrangement uses TRBV5-1 and TRBJ2-1, with 7 bases matching TRBD2. The V segment lost 5 bases and the J segment 2 bases; nucleotides outside the gene matches: 10. CDR1 SGHRS and CDR2 YFSETQ come from the germline V gene. The CDR3 loop spans 16 amino acids. CDR3 loop: CASRSPAGLPYNEQFF. CDR3 coding DNA: TGCGCCAGCAGGTCCCCAGCGGGATTGCCCTACAATGAGCAGTTCTTC.

Only a few counts were recorded for this clone. The chain has TRBV5-1 and TRBJ2-7; D is undetermined. The germline V gene encodes CDR1 SGHRS and CDR2 YFSETQ. V shed 1 base and J shed 2 bases, with 10 bases lying between them. The CDR3 runs 14 residues. Written as DNA, the CDR3 is TGCGCCAGCAGCTTGTTCCCAGGAACCTACGAGCAGTACTTC. As protein: CASSLFPGTYEQYF.

V usage is TRBV28 and J usage is TRBJ2-7, with D perhaps TRBD2 (6 bases). The V end lost 4 bases, the J end lost 3 bases, and 13 bases lay between the germline ends. Per germline, CDR1 MDHEN and CDR2 SYDVKM. This CDR3 is built from 14 residues. In DNA form, the CDR3 reads TGTGCCAGCAGTTCAGCCGGGAGTAACTACGAGCAGTACTTC. This encodes CASSSAGSNYEQYF.

This clone was detected only a few times. It may be a read error: a sequence one base away is much more abundant. The chain is built from TRBV9 and TRBJ2-5; 11 bases fit TRBD2. The CDR3 extends over 15 amino acids. Looked up from germline, CDR1 is SGDLS and CDR2 is YYNGEE. The CDR3 DNA reads TGTGCCAGCAGCCCCCAGACTAGCGGGGAAGAGATCCAGTACTTC. Its translation is CASSPQTSGEEIQYF.

This clone was observed at least ten times. V gene TRBV28 combines with J gene TRBJ2-1; D might be TRBD2 (5 bases). Trimming took 2 bases from V and 9 from J, leaving 14 bases between them. The CDR3 is 14 residues long. Germline V gene sequence: CDR1 MDHEN, CDR2 SYDVKM. The CDR3 DNA is TGTGCCAGCAGTTTACTACCTACCGAGGGTGAGCAGTTCTTC. Its translation is CASSLLPTEGEQFF.

The V gene is TRBV6-4, the J gene TRBJ2-1, with 8 positions matching TRBD2. This CDR3 has 17 residues. The V segment lost 5 bases and the J segment 4 bases; nucleotides outside the gene matches: 13. Germline V gene lookup returns CDR1 MRHNA and CDR2 SNTAGT. This chain's CDR3 is CASSPGSIAGIYNEQFF. Written as DNA, the CDR3 is TGTGCCAGCAGTCCGGGGAGCATAGCGGGGATTTACAATGAGCAGTTCTTC.

The gene calls are TRBV5-1 and TRBJ2-5, with 10 positions matching TRBD2. CDR1 is SGHRS, CDR2 YFSETQ, per germline. J lost 10 bases, V lost 4 bases, and 13 bases had no gene match. This CDR3 spans 15 amino acids. The CDR3, as DNA: TGCGCCAGCAGCCAGGGGACTAGCGCCCCAAGGGGCCAGTACTTC. This sequence encodes CASSQGTSAPRGQYF.

The genes are TRBV30 and TRBJ2-3; no definite D call. The germline V gene encodes CDR1 GTSNPN and CDR2 SVGIG (reference sequence). The CDR3 runs 14 residues. Trimming removed 2 bases from V and 1 base from J, with 10 bases in between. CDR3 DNA sequence: TGTGCCTGGAGTCTTGGCGAACGCACAGATACGCAGTATTTT. Its protein is CAWSLGERTDTQYF.

Points on this clone: A much bigger clone sits one base away, suggesting this may be a read error. V usage is TRBV7-6 and J usage is TRBJ2-7; 10 nucleotides match TRBD1. There are 16 residues in the CDR3. Trimming cost V 8 bases and J 7 bases; bases outside gene matches: 17. Germline V CDR1 and CDR2: SGHVS, FNYEAQ. Here the CDR3 DNA reads TGTGCCAGCGGCTCCCGGGTGGGGACAGGGGACCGGGAGCAGTACTTC. It specifies CASGSRVGTGDREQYF.

The chain employs TRBV7-3 and TRBJ2-5, with D perhaps TRBD2 (6 bases). The CDR3 covers 12 residues. Germline CDR1 and CDR2: SGHTA and FQGTGA. Trimming removed 8 bases from V and 5 bases from J, with 12 bases in between. The DNA of the CDR3 is TGTGCCAGCGACGGGAGTCGGGAGACCCAGTACTTC. This sequence encodes CASDGSRETQYF. The complete variable domain, with remaining parts taken from reference TRBV7-3 and TRBJ2-5, reads GAGVSQTPSNKVTEKGKYVELRCDPISGHTALYWYRQSLGQGPEFLIYFQGTGAADDSGLPNDRFFAVRPEGSVSTLKIQRTERGDSAVYLCASDGSRETQYFGPGTRLLVL.

Many counts were recorded for this clone. The chain has TRBV19 and TRBJ2-5, with D uncertain. This CDR3 spans 13 amino acids. The germline V gene encodes CDR1 LNHDA and CDR2 SQIVND (reference sequence). V was clipped by 4 bases and J by 1 base, with 7 bases between them. The CDR3 region is CASSRAFQETQYF. In DNA form, the CDR3 reads TGTGCCAGTAGTAGGGCGTTCCAAGAGACCCAGTACTTC.

The chain joins TRBV7-3 to TRBJ1-3, with D perhaps matching TRBD1 (6 bases). This CDR3 has 14 amino acids. In germline, CDR1 is SGHTA, CDR2 FQGTGA. V shed 5 bases and J shed 3 bases, with 11 bases lying between them. The CDR3 sequence: CASSPGHLGNTIYF. CDR3 bases: TGTGCCAGCAGCCCGGGACACCTTGGAAACACCATATATTTT.

Concerning this clone itself: A much larger clonotype is one base distant, so this may be a read error. The sample holds other DNA sequences that translate to the same CDR3. This chain links TRBV5-1 with TRBJ2-2; D ambiguous. V gave up 0 bases and J gave up 1 base, with 7 bases separating them. Germline CDR1 and CDR2: SGHRS and YFSETQ. This CDR3 has 15 amino acids. The CDR3 reads CASSLDPGNTGELFF. The CDR3 DNA is TGCGCCAGCAGCTTGGACCCGGGGAACACCGGGGAGCTGTTTTTT.

About this clone itself: A read error is possible here, since a much larger clone lies one base away. The J gene is TRBJ1-1, the V gene TRBV9; D gene unclear. The CDR3 has 14 amino acids. Germline V CDR1 and CDR2: SGDLS, YYNGEE. The CDR3 here is CASSERVGNTETFF. CDR3 sequence (DNA): TGTGCCAGCAGCGAGCGGGTGGGGAACACTGAAACTTTCTTT.

The chain recombines TRBV19 with TRBJ2-2; TRBD2 matches at 10 bases. With 3 bases clipped from V and 3 bases from J, the junction kept 7 bases outside the gene matches. CDR1 and CDR2 (germline): LNHDA, SQIVND (reference sequence). There are 17 residues in the CDR3. The CDR3 nucleotides are TGTGCCAGTAGTATGCGACTAGCGGGTGGCGACACCGGGGAGCTGTTTTTT. Encoded protein: CASSMRLAGGDTGELFF. Using reference TRBV19 and TRBJ2-2 for the parts outside the CDR3, the full variable domain is DGGITQSPKYLFRKEGQNVTLSCEQNLNHDAMYWYRQDPGQGLRLIYYSQIVNDFQKGDIAEGYSVSREKKESFPLTVTSAQKNPTAFYLCASSMRLAGGDTGELFFGEGSRLTVL.

The chain recombines TRBV5-6 with TRBJ2-7, with D unclear. Looked up from germline, CDR1 is SGHDT and CDR2 is YYEEEE. The germline V and J ends were trimmed by 4 bases and 2 bases, with 10 bases remaining between them. The CDR3 sequence is 13 residues long. CDR3 DNA: TGTGCCAGCAGCCCCTGGGGTCCCTACGAGCAGTACTTC. Encoded protein: CASSPWGPYEQYF.

The rearrangement joins TRBV11-2 to TRBJ1-4; D gene ambiguous. CDR3 size: 12 residues. CDR1 is SGHAT and CDR2 is FQNNGV in the germline V gene. Trimming shortened V by 6 bases and J by 9 bases, and 11 bases separated the two germline ends. CDR3 amino acids: CASSHDAKKLFF. In DNA, the CDR3 is TGTGCCAGCAGTCACGATGCGAAAAAACTGTTTTTT.